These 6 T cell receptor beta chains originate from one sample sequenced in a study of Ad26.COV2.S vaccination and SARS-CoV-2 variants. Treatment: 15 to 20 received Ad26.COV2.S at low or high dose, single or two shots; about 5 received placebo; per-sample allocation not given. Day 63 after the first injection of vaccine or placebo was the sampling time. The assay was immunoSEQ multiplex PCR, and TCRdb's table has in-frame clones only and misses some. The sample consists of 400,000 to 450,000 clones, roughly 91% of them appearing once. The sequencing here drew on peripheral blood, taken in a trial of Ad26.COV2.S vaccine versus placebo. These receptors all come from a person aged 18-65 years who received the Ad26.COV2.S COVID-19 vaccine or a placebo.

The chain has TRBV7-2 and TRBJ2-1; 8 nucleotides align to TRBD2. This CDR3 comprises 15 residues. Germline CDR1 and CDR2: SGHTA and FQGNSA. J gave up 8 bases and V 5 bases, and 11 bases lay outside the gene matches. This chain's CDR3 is CASSPRGGSGDEQFF. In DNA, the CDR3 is TGTGCCAGCAGCCCCCGGGGGGGGTCTGGGGATGAGCAGTTCTTC.

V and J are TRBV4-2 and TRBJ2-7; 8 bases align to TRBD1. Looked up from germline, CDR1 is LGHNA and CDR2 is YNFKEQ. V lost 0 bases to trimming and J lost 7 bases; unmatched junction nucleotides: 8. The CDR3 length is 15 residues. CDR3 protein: CASSQDSRQGREQYF. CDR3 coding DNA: TGTGCCAGCAGCCAAGATTCGAGACAGGGGCGGGAGCAGTACTTC.

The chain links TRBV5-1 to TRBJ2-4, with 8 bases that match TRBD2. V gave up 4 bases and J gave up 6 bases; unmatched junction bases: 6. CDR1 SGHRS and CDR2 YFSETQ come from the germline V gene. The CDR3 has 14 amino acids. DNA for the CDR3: TGCGCCAGCAGCCCAGCGGGGGATGGAAACATTCAGTACTTC. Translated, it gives CASSPAGDGNIQYF.

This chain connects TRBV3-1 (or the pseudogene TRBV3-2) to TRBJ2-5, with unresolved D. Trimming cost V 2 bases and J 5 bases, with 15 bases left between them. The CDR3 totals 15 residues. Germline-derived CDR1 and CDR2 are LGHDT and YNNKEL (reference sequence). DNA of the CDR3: TGTGCCAGCAGCCAACTCCCCGGTCCCTCGGAGACCCAGTACTTC. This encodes CASSQLPGPSETQYF.

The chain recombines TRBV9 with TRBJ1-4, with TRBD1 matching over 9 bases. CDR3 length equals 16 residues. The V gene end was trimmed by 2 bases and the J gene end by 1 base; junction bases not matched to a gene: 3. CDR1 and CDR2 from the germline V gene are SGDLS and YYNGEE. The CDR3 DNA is TGTGCCAGCAGCGTGGGGACAGGGATAACTAATGAAAAACTGTTTTTT. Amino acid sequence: CASSVGTGITNEKLFF.

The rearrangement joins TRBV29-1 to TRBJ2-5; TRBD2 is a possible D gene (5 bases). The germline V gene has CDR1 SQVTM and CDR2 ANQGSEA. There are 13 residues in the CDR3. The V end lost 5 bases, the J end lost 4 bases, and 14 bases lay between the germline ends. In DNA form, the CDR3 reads TGCAGCGTTTGGAGAAGCGCGGGAGAGACCCAGTACTTC. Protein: CSVWRSAGETQYF.